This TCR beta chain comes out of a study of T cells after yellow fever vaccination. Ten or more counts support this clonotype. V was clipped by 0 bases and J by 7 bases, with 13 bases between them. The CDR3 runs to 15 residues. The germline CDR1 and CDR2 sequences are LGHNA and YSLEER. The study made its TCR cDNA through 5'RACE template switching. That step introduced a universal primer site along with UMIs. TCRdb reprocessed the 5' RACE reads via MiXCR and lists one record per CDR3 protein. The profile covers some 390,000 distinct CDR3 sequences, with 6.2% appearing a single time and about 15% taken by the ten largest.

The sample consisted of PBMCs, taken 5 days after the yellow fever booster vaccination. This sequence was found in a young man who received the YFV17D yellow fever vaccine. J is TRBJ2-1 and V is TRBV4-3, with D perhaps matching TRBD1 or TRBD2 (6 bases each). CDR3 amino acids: CASSQDSLGGNEQFF. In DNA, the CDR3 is TGCGCCAGCAGCCAAGATTCCCTAGGGGGGAATGAGCAGTTCTTC.